This entry lists 24 T cell receptor beta chains sequenced from one sample in a study of T cell repertoires in cytomegalovirus infection. No cognate antigen is known for these TCRs. TCRdb ran MiXCR on the reads and lists one entry per CDR3 protein. Among 200,000 or so distinct CDR3 sequences listed, approximately 40% were seen once. The starting material was CD8+ T cells from cultured PBMCs, obtained from culture after CMV antigen stimulation. Every receptor here comes from a human donor in good health (CMV status not recorded). Some clones in this sample may be carry-over from other donors' samples.

The rearrangement uses TRBV11-2 and TRBJ2-5, with TRBD1 identical over 8 bases. The V gene's germline CDR1 is SGHAT and CDR2 FQNNGV. This CDR3 has 15 residues. Trimming cost V 4 bases and J 5 bases; bases outside gene matches: 9. CDR3 residues: CASSYLQGGRETQYF. The CDR3 nucleotides read TGTGCCAGCAGCTATCTACAGGGGGGTCGGGAGACCCAGTACTTC.

This clonotype came up a few times. V is TRBV7-9 and J is TRBJ2-1; D uncertain. The CDR3 is 16 residues long. V was clipped by 6 bases and J by 3 bases, with 18 bases between them. CDR1 and CDR2 (germline): SEHNR, FQNEAQ (reference sequence). This CDR3 reads CASSFARASVYNEQFF. CDR3 bases: TGTGCCAGCAGTTTTGCCCGGGCCTCGGTCTACAATGAGCAGTTCTTC.

The table lists this clonotype with many counts. The chain employs TRBV7-2 and TRBJ2-1; D perhaps matches TRBD2 (6 bases). The V gene's germline CDR1 is SGHTA and CDR2 FQGNSA. The CDR3 length is 15 residues. Trimming cost V 4 bases and J 3 bases, with 13 bases left between them. The CDR3 protein is CASSSTRTRYNEQFF. As DNA, the CDR3 is TGTGCCAGCAGCTCGACTAGAACGCGCTACAATGAGCAGTTCTTC.

This clonotype was seen once. The conserved phenylalanine or tryptophan normally closing the CDR3 is absent here, so this likely arose from a read error. The V and J genes are TRBV7-9 and TRBJ2-1, with D possibly being TRBD1 (6 bases). This CDR3 is 15 amino acids long. V was shortened by 1 base and J by 6 bases, with 13 bases between the two germline ends. The V gene's germline CDR1 is SEHNR and CDR2 FQNEAQ (reference sequence). The CDR3 reads CASSLVGQGLNEQFL. Here the CDR3 DNA reads TGTGCCAGCAGCTTAGTGGGGCAGGGGCTCAATGAGCAGTTCTTA.

The sample holds a few counts of this clonotype. The rearrangement uses TRBV7-9 and TRBJ2-7; possibly TRBD2 for D (5 bases). Germline lookup yields CDR1 SEHNR and CDR2 FQNEAQ (reference sequence). CDR3 length: 13 residues. The V and J ends lost 5 bases and 2 bases respectively, with 10 bases between them. The CDR3: CASSAEEAYEQYF. CDR3 DNA: TGTGCCAGCAGCGCGGAGGAGGCCTACGAGCAGTACTTC.

This clonotype was counted once. The J gene is TRBJ2-1, the V gene TRBV6-2 or TRBV6-3, with TRBD1 matching 10 bases. The CDR3 is 16 residues long. The V gene's germline CDR1 is MNHEY and CDR2 SVGEGT. The V segment lost 4 bases and the J segment 6 bases; nucleotides outside the gene matches: 9. The CDR3 loop is CASSFQETGGFNEQFF. The CDR3 DNA sequence: TGTGCCAGCAGTTTCCAGGAGACAGGGGGCTTCAATGAGCAGTTCTTC.

This chain uses TRBV28 with TRBJ1-2, with unresolved D. Germline CDR1 MDHEN, CDR2 SYDVKM. Trimming stripped 5 bases from V and 5 bases from J, with 12 bases between. CDR3 length equals 13 residues. The CDR3 loop is CASSTRGLYGYTF. The CDR3 DNA reads as TGTGCCAGCAGTACCCGAGGGCTTTATGGCTACACCTTC.

This clonotype was seen at least ten times. CDR3 region: CASSFVSTPGNEQFF. CDR3 nucleotide sequence: TGTGCCAGCAGCTTTGTTTCTACTCCGGGCAATGAGCAGTTCTTC. The chain joins TRBV7-6 to TRBJ2-1; D gene unclear. Germline V gene data show CDR1 as SGHVS and CDR2 as FNYEAQ. The CDR3 extends over 15 amino acids. The germline V and J ends were trimmed by 3 bases and 6 bases, with 15 bases remaining between them. Combining the CDR3 with reference TRBV7-6 and TRBJ2-1 gives the whole variable domain GAGVSQSPRYKVTKRGQDVALRCDPISGHVSLYWYRQALGQGPEFLTYFNYEAQQDKSGLPNDRFSAERPEGSISTLTIQRTEQRDSAMYRCASSFVSTPGNEQFFGPGTRLTVL.

This chain joins TRBV6-1 and TRBJ2-1; D is possibly TRBD1 (6 bases). The CDR3 contains 15 residues. V was clipped by 2 bases and J by 4 bases, with 12 bases between them. The V gene's germline CDR1 is MNHNS and CDR2 SASEGT. CDR3 DNA: TGTGCCAGCAGTGAACCCCTAGGGGGTTACAATGAGCAGTTCTTC. It is translated as CASSEPLGGYNEQFF.

The V gene is TRBV6-5, the J gene TRBJ2-2, with 16 bases aligning to TRBD2. The CDR3 spans 19 residues. The ends lost 4 bases at V and 5 bases at J; junction bases unmatched: 10. Germline CDR1 and CDR2: MNHEY and SVGAGI. The CDR3 DNA is TGTGCCAGCAGTTCTCCTTCGGGACTAGCGGGAGGGCAAACCGGGGAGCTGTTTTTT. It yields the protein CASSSPSGLAGGQTGELFF.

This clonotype came up a few times. The chain uses TRBV20-1 and TRBJ2-1; no reliable D call. Per germline, CDR1 DFQATT and CDR2 SNEGSKA (reference sequence). The CDR3 is 16 residues long. Trimming shortened V by 4 bases and J by 1 base, and 17 bases separated the two germline ends. In nucleotides, the CDR3 is TGCAGTGCTACCCCCCCGGAAGGTTGGTCCTACAATGAGCAGTTCTTC. Residues: CSATPPEGWSYNEQFF.

This clonotype was seen only once. V and J are TRBV29-1 and TRBJ2-3, with 9 bases identical to TRBD2. The CDR3 runs 13 residues. CDR1 is SQVTM and CDR2 is ANQGSEA in the germline V gene. J was trimmed by 0 bases and V by 7 bases; bases with no gene match: 2. This chain's CDR3 is CSASGASTDTQYF. Written as DNA, the CDR3 is TGCAGCGCTAGCGGGGCGAGCACAGATACGCAGTATTTT.

This clonotype was seen only a few times. V and J are TRBV28 and TRBJ2-1; TRBD2 aligns across 11 bases. Germline V lookup: CDR1 MDHEN, CDR2 SYDVKM. After removal of 5 bases from V and 8 bases from J, the junction contained 11 bases not matched to a gene. There are 16 residues in the CDR3. In nucleotides, the CDR3 is TGTGCCAGCAGTCCTCTTAGCGGGAGGGCCAAGTATGAGCAGTTCTTC. Its translation is CASSPLSGRAKYEQFF. Full variable domain (remainder filled in from reference TRBV28 and TRBJ2-1): DVKVTQSSRYLVKRTGEKVFLECVQDMDHENMFWYRQDPGLGLRLIYFSYDVKMKEKGDIPEGYSVSREKKERFSLILESASTNQTSMYLCASSPLSGRAKYEQFFGPGTRLTVL.

V and J are TRBV12-3 or TRBV12-4 and TRBJ2-7, with TRBD1 matching over 9 bases. The J segment lost 7 bases and the V segment lost 6 bases, leaving 13 bases of the junction unmatched. The CDR3 has 15 amino acids. DNA of the CDR3: TGTGCCAGCAGCCGAACCTTAGGGACAGGGCATGAGCAGTACTTC. This translates into CASSRTLGTGHEQYF.

This clonotype was picked up a small number of times. The genes are TRBV28 and TRBJ2-5; D is perhaps TRBD2 (6 bases). The CDR3 is 14 amino acids. The germline V gene has CDR1 MDHEN and CDR2 SYDVKM. Trimming cost V 6 bases and J 4 bases, with 15 bases left between them. The CDR3 loop is CASRGTRSGETQYF. For the CDR3, the DNA is TGTGCCAGCAGAGGGACTCGGTCGGGAGAGACCCAGTACTTC.

This clonotype was seen only a few times. The CDR3 bases are TGTGCCAGCAGCGTAGAAGCGGGAGTTAAAAATGAGCAGTTCTTC. It specifies CASSVEAGVKNEQFF. The V call is TRBV9, the J call TRBJ2-1; 8 positions agree with TRBD2. With 0 bases clipped from V and 7 bases from J, the junction kept 6 bases outside the gene matches. This CDR3 is built from 15 residues. In germline, CDR1 is SGDLS, CDR2 YYNGEE.

The gene calls are TRBV12-3 or TRBV12-4 and TRBJ2-2, with D unclear. The CDR3 covers 14 residues. Trimming removed 5 bases from V and 2 bases from J, with 9 bases in between. CDR3 amino acids: CASSLPYNTGELFF. CDR3 DNA: TGTGCCAGCAGTCTTCCTTATAACACCGGGGAGCTGTTTTTT.

This clonotype has a handful of counts. The chain employs TRBV5-4 and TRBJ1-2; D not resolved. CDR1 and CDR2 (germline): SGHNT, YYREEE (reference sequence). The CDR3 is 15 residues long. Trimming pared 3 bases from V and 5 bases from J, leaving 17 bases between. For the CDR3, the DNA is TGTGCCAGCAGCTACCTCAAGGCGGAGTCTTATGGCTACACCTTC. Its protein product is CASSYLKAESYGYTF.

The chain recombines TRBV11-2 with TRBJ1-2; D unclear. The CDR3 is 12 residues long. V shed 5 bases and J shed 7 bases, with 11 bases lying between them. Germline CDR1 reads SGHAT; CDR2 reads FQNNGV. CDR3 DNA: TGTGCCAGCAGCAGAGACCAAGGTGGCTACACCTTC. It specifies CASSRDQGGYTF.

The chain links TRBV7-6 to TRBJ2-7; the match to TRBD1 covers 8 bases. Germline CDR1 is SGHVS and CDR2 is FNYEAQ. This CDR3 has 14 amino acids. V was clipped by 2 bases and J by 5 bases; unmatched bases: 5. CDR3 protein: CASSLQGALDEQYF. The CDR3 bases are TGTGCCAGCAGCTTACAGGGGGCGCTAGACGAGCAGTACTTC.

There are a few counts of this clonotype. The rearrangement uses TRBV7-6 and TRBJ2-5; D possibly corresponds to TRBD1 (5 bases). Germline V gives CDR1 SGHVS, CDR2 FNYEAQ. CDR3 length: 14 residues. Trimming removed 7 bases from V and 2 bases from J, with 14 bases in between. CDR3 sequence: CASTRLHRQETQYF. In nucleotides, the CDR3 is TGTGCCAGCACCCGTTTGCACAGGCAAGAGACCCAGTACTTC.

The chain carries TRBV10-3 and TRBJ1-1; 8 bases match TRBD1. Germline V gene sequence: CDR1 ENHRY, CDR2 SYGVKD. The CDR3 loop spans 13 amino acids. The V and J ends lost 4 bases and 11 bases, in that order; junction bases with no gene match: 9. The CDR3 is CAISVQDREAAFF. As DNA, the CDR3 is TGTGCCATCAGTGTCCAGGACAGGGAGGCGGCTTTCTTT.

This clonotype occurred a few times. This chain connects TRBV12-3 or TRBV12-4 to TRBJ1-4; the D is unclear. The CDR3 contains 14 residues. V lost 7 bases and J lost 0, with 9 bases in between. The CDR3 DNA reads TGTGCCAGCACCGAGGCTCCAACTAATGAAAAACTGTTTTTT. Translated, it gives CASTEAPTNEKLFF.

V gene TRBV7-8 combines with J gene TRBJ2-7; 8 bases are a match to TRBD2. In germline, CDR1 is SGHVS, CDR2 FQNEAQ. V shed 2 bases and J 7 bases; nucleotides not matched to a gene: 7. The CDR3 spans 14 residues. The CDR3 spells CASSLKRELEEQYF. The CDR3 region has the DNA TGTGCCAGCAGCTTAAAGCGGGAGTTGGAGGAGCAGTACTTC.